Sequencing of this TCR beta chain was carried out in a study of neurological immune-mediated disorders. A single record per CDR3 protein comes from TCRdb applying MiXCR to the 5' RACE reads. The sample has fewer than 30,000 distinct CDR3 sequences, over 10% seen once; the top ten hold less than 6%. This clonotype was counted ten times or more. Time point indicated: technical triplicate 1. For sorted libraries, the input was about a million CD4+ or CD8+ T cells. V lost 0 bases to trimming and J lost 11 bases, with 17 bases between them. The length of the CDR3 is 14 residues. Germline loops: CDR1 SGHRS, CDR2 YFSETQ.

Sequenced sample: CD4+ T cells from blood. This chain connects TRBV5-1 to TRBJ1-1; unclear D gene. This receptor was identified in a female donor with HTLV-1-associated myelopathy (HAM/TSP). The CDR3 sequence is CASSLALAGSRAFF. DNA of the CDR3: TGCGCCAGCAGCTTGGCCCTAGCGGGAAGTCGGGCTTTCTTT.